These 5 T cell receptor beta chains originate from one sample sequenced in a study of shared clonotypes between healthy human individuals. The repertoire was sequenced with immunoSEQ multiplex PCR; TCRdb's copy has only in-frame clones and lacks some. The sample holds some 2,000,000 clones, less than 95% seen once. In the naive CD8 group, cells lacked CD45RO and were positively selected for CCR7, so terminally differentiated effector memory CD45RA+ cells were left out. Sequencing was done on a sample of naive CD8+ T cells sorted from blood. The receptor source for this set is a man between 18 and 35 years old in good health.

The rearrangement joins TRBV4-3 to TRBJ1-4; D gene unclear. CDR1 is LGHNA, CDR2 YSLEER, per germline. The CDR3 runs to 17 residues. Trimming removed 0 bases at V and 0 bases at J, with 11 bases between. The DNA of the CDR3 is TGCGCCAGCAGCCAAGAGCGGGCTGTGTCAACTAATGAAAAACTGTTTTTT. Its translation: CASSQERAVSTNEKLFF.

CDR3 nucleotides: TGCGCCAGCAGCGACAGCCCAAATTCACCCCTCCACTTT. Amino acid sequence: CASSDSPNSPLHF. The V and J genes are TRBV5-1 and TRBJ1-6; D may be TRBD1 (5 bases). Germline lookup yields CDR1 SGHRS and CDR2 YFSETQ. The length of the CDR3 is 13 residues. V shed 4 bases and J shed 7 bases, with 9 bases lying between them.

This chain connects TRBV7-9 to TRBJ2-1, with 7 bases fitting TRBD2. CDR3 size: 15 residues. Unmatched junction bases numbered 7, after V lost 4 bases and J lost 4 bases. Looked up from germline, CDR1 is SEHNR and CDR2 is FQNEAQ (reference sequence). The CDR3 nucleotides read TGTGCCAGCAGCTCACCGACTAGCTTTTACAATGAGCAGTTCTTC. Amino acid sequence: CASSSPTSFYNEQFF.

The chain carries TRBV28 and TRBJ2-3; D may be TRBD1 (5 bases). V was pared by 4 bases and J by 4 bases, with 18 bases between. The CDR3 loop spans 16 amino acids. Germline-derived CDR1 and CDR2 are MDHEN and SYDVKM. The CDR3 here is CASSSPVERGADTQYF. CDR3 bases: TGTGCCAGCAGTTCCCCCGTTGAAAGGGGCGCAGATACGCAGTATTTT. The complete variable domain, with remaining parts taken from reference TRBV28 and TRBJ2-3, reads DVKVTQSSRYLVKRTGEKVFLECVQDMDHENMFWYRQDPGLGLRLIYFSYDVKMKEKGDIPEGYSVSREKKERFSLILESASTNQTSMYLCASSSPVERGADTQYFGPGTRLTVL.

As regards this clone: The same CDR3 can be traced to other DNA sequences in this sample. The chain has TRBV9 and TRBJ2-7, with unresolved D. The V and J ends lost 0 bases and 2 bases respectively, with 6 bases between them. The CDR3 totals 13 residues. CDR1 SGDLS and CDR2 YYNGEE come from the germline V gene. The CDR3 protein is CASSVGLAYEQYF. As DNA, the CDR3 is TGTGCCAGCAGCGTAGGGCTAGCCTACGAGCAGTACTTC.